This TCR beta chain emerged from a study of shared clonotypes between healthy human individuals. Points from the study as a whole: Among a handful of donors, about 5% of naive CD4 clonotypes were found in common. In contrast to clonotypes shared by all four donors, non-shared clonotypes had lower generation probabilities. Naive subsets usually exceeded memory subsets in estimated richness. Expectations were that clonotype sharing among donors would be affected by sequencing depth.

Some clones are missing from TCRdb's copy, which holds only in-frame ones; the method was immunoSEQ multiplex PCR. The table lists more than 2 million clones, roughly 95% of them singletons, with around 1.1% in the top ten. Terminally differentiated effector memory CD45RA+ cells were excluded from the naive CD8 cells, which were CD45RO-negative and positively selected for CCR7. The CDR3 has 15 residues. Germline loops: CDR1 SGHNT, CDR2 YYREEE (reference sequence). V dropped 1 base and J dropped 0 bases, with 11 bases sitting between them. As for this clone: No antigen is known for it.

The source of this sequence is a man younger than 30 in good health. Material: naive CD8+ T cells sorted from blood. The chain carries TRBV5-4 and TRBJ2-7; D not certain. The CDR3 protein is CASSLLTSLSYEQYF. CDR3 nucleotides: TGTGCCAGCAGCTTGCTAACGAGCCTCTCCTACGAGCAGTACTTC. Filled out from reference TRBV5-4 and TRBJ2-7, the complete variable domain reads ETGVTQSPTHLIKTRGQQVTLRCSSQSGHNTVSWYQQALGQGPQFIFQYYREEENGRGNFPPRFSGLQFPNYSSELNVNALELDDSALYLCASSLLTSLSYEQYFGPGTRLTVT.